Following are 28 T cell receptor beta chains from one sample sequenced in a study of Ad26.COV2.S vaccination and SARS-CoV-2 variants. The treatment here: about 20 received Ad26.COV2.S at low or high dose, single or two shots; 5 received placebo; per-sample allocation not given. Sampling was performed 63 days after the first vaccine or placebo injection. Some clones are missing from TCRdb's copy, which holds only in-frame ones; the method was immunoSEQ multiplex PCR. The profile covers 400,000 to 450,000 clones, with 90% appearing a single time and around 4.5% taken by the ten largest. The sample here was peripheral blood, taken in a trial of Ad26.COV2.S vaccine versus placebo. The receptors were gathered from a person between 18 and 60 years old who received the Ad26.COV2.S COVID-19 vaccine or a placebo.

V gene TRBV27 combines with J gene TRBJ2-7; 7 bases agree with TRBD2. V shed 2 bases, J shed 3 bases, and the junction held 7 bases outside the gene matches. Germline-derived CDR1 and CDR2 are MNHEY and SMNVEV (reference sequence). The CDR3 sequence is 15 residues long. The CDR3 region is CASSLRASGGYEQYF. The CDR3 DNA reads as TGTGCCAGCAGTTTAAGGGCTAGCGGAGGCTACGAGCAGTACTTC.

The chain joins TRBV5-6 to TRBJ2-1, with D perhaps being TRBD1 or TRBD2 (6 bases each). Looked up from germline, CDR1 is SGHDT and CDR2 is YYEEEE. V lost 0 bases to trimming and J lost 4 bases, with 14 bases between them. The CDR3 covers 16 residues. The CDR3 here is CASSLDVGGSYNEQFF. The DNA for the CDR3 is TGTGCCAGCAGCTTGGATGTCGGGGGCTCTTACAATGAGCAGTTCTTC.

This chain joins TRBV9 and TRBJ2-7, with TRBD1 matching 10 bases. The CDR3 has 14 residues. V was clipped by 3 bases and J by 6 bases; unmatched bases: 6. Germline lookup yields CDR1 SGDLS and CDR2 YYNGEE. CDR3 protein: CASSADRGEVEQYF. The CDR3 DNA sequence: TGTGCCAGCAGCGCGGACAGGGGGGAGGTCGAGCAGTACTTC.

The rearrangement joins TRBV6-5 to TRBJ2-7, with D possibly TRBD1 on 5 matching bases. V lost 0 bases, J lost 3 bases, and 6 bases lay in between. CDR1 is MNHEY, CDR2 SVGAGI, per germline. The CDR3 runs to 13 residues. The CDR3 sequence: CASSYSTDYEQYF. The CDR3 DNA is TGTGCCAGCAGTTACTCGACAGACTACGAGCAGTACTTC.

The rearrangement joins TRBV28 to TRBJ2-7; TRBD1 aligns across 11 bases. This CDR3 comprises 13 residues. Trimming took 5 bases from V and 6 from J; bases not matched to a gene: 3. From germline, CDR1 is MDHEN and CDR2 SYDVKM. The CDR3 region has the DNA TGTGCCAGCAGTCCCGGGACAGGGGGCGAGCAGTACTTC. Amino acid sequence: CASSPGTGGEQYF.

CDR3 residues: CASRGEPYNEQFF. The CDR3 DNA reads TGCGCCAGCCGGGGGGAGCCCTACAATGAGCAGTTCTTC. This chain uses TRBV5-1 with TRBJ2-1, with 7 bases identical to TRBD2. This CDR3 is built from 13 residues. Trimming removed 7 bases from V and 2 bases from J; junction bases left unmatched: 3. In germline, CDR1 is SGHRS, CDR2 YFSETQ.

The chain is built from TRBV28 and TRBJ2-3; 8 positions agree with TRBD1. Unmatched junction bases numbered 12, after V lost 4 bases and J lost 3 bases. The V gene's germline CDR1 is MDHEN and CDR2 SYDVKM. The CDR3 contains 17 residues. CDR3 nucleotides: TGTGCCAGCAGTTCCCTCGGACAGGGCCAGGATACAGATACGCAGTATTTT. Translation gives CASSSLGQGQDTDTQYF.

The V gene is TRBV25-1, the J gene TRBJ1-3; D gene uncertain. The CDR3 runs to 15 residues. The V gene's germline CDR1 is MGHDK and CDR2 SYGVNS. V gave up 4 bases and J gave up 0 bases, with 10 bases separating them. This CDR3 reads CASSGPGDSGNTIYF. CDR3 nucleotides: TGTGCCAGCAGTGGGCCAGGAGACTCTGGAAACACCATATATTTT.

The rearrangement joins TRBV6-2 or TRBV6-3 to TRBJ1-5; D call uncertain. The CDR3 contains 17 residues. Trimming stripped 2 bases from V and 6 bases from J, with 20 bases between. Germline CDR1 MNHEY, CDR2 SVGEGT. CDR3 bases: TGTGCCAGCAGTTACGCGCCGGTAGGCAGGTCGGGTCAGCCCCAGCATTTT. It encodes CASSYAPVGRSGQPQHF.

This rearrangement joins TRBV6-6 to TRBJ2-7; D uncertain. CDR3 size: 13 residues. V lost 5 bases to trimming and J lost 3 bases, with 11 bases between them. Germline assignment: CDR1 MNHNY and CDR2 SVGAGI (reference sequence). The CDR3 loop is CASSRSPLYEQYF. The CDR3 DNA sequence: TGTGCCAGCAGTCGATCCCCTCTCTACGAGCAGTACTTC.

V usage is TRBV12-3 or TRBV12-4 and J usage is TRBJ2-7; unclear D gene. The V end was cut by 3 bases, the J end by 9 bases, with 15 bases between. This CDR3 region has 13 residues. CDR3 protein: CASSFNPYEAQYF. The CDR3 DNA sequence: TGTGCCAGCAGTTTTAATCCCTACGAAGCGCAGTACTTC.

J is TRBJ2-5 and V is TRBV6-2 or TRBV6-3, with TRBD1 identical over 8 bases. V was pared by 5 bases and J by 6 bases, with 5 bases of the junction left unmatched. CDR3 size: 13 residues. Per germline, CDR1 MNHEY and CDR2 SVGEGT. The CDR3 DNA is TGTGCCAGCAGTGCTACAGGGGGTCAGACCCAGTACTTC. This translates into CASSATGGQTQYF.

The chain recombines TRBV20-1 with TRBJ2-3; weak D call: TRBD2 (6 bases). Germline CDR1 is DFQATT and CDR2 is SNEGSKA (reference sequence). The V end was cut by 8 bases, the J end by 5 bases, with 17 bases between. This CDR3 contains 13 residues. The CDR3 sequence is CSLSGTLRDTQYF. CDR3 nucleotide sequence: TGCAGTCTTAGTGGGACTCTTAGAGATACGCAGTATTTT.

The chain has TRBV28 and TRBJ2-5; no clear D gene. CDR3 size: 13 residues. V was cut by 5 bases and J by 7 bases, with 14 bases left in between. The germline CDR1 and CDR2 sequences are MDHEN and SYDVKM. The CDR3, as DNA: TGTGCCAGCAGTCCCGACCCCGCCGGGACCCAGTACTTC. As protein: CASSPDPAGTQYF.

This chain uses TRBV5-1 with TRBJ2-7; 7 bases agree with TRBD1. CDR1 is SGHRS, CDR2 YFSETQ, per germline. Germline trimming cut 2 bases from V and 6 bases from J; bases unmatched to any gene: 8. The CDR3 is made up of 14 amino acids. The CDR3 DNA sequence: TGCGCCAGCAGCTTAGGTGGCAGGGGGAGCGAGCAGTACTTC. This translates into CASSLGGRGSEQYF.

This chain's CDR3 is CASTLPTGELFF. In nucleotides, the CDR3 is TGTGCCAGCACCCTACCTACCGGGGAGCTGTTTTTT. The genes are TRBV6-5 and TRBJ2-2; D not certain. The V gene lost 7 bases and the J gene lost 5 bases, with 8 bases spanning the gap. This CDR3 is 12 amino acids long. Germline V CDR1 and CDR2: MNHEY, SVGAGI.

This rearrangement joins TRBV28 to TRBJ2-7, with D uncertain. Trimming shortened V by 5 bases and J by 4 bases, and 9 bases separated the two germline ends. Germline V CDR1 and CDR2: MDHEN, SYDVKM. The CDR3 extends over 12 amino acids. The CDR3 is CASSQTRYEQYF. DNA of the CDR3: TGTGCCAGCAGTCAGACACGTTACGAGCAGTACTTC.

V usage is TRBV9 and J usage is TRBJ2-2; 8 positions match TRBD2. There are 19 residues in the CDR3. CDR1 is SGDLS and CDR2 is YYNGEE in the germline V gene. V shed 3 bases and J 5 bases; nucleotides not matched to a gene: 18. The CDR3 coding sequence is TGTGCCAGCAGCGGTACCTCCCAGGGGTTTACGGGAGGGACCGGGGAGCTGTTTTTT. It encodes CASSGTSQGFTGGTGELFF.

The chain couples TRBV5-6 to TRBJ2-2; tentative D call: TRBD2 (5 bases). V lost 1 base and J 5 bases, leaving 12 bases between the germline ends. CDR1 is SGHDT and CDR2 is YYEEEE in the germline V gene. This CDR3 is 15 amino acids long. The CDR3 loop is CASSLSPGGTGELFF. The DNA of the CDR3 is TGTGCCAGCAGCTTGAGCCCCGGCGGGACCGGGGAGCTGTTTTTT.

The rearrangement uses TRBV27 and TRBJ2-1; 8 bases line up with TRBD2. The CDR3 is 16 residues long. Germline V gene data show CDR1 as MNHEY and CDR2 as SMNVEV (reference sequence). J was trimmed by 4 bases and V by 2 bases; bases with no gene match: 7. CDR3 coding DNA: TGTGCCAGCAGTTTAAAGACGGGAGGGTTATACAATGAGCAGTTCTTC. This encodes CASSLKTGGLYNEQFF.

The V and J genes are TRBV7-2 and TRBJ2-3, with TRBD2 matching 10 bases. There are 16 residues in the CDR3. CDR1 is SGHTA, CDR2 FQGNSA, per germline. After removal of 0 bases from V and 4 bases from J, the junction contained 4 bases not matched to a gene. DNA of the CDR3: TGTGCCAGCAGCTTAGCCCCAGCGGGAGGGCCAGATACGCAGTATTTT. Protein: CASSLAPAGGPDTQYF.

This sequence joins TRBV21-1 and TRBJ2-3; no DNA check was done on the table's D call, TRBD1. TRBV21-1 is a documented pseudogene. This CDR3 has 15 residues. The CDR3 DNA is TGTGCCAGCAGCAACCGATGGTGGGCCACAGATACGCAGTATTTT. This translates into CASSNRWWATDTQYF.

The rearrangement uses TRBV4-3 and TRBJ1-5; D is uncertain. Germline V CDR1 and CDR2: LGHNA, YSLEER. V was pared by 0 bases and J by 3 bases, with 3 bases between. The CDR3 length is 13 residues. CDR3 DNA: TGCGCCAGCAGCCAAGATTTCAATCAGCCCCAGCATTTT. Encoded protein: CASSQDFNQPQHF.

The CDR3 loop reads CASSPAGLAAYNEQFF. CDR3 sequence (DNA): TGCGCCAGCAGCCCCGCGGGACTAGCGGCCTACAATGAGCAGTTCTTC. The chain carries TRBV5-1 and TRBJ2-1; the match to TRBD2 covers 11 bases. The CDR3 has 16 residues. V was pared by 4 bases and J by 2 bases, with 5 bases of the junction left unmatched. The germline CDR1 and CDR2 sequences are SGHRS and YFSETQ.

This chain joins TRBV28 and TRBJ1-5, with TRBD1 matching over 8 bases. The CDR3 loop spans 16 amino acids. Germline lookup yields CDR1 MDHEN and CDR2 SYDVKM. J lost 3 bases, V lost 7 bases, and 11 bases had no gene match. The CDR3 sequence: CASTHGQGILNQPQHF. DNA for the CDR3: TGTGCCAGCACCCACGGACAGGGAATACTCAATCAGCCCCAGCATTTT.

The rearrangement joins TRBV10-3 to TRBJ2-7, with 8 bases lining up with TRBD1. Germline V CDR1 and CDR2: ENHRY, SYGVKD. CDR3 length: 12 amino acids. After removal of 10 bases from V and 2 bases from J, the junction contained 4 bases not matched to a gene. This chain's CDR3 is CATGQGTYEQYF. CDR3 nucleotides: TGTGCCACCGGACAGGGCACCTACGAGCAGTACTTC.

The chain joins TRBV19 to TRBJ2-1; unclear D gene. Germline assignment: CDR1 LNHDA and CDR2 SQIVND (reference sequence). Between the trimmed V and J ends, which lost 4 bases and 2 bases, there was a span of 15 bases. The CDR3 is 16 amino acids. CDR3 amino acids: CASSNSRRLPYNEQFF. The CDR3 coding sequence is TGTGCCAGTAGTAATAGTCGTAGGCTACCCTACAATGAGCAGTTCTTC.

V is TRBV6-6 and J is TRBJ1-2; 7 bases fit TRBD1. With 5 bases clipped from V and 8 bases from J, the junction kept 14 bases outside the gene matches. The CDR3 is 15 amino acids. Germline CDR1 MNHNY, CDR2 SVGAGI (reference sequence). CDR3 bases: TGTGCCAGCAGTGCCCGGACAGGCGCCTTAGGCGGCTACACCTTC. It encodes CASSARTGALGGYTF.